What follows is one T cell receptor beta chain and its context. Other DNA sequences from this sample encode an identical CDR3 as well. The data stem from a study of shared clonotypes between healthy human individuals. Profiled with immunoSEQ multiplex PCR; TCRdb holds only in-frame clones, not every one. This table holds more than 2 million clones, around 96% found once. Positively selected for CCR7, the CD45RO-negative cells used as naive CD8 cells excluded terminally differentiated effector memory CD45RA+ cells. Sequencing was carried out using naive CD8+ T cells sorted from blood. The clonotype comes from a man younger than 35 in good health.

As DNA, the CDR3 is TGTGCCAGCAGTTACTCCACAGGGGAGGCCTACAATGAGCAGTTCTTC. As protein: CASSYSTGEAYNEQFF. The gene calls are TRBV6-5 and TRBJ2-1; possible D gene TRBD1, 7 bases. CDR1 is MNHEY, CDR2 SVGAGI, per germline. The CDR3 consists of 16 residues. The V and J ends lost 0 bases and 2 bases respectively, with 11 bases between them.